Reported below is one T cell receptor beta chain. In the original processing: It was from reference gene primer amplification that nucleated cell counts were estimated. Only in-frame clones appear in the TCRdb table, and some are missing; sequencing was by immunoSEQ multiplex PCR. Clonal size and the V and J genes are those of that table, whereas D and trimming came from the DNA. The data contain under 200,000 clones, 89% of them singletons. The source of the sample is a study of blood T cell repertoires in COVID-19. Overall study: T cells, B-cell-depleted T cells, or PBMCs provided the cDNA or gDNA that served as material.

The CDR3 extends over 15 amino acids. V was shortened by 4 bases and J by 0 bases, with 10 bases between the two germline ends. The V gene's germline CDR1 is LGHNA and CDR2 YSLEER. Two negative PCRs, clearance, or symptom resolution had been documented for recovered Cohort 3 donors. This receptor was taken from a woman in her late teens or twenties who had recovered from COVID-19. The chain is built from TRBV4-3 and TRBJ2-1; tentatively, D is TRBD2 (5 bases). The sequencing sample was made of PBMCs or T cells enriched from blood (not recorded which). The CDR3 DNA reads TGCGCCAGCAGCCTCCAGCGGAGCTCCTACAATGAGCAGTTCTTC. Encoded protein: CASSLQRSSYNEQFF.